These 5 T cell receptor beta chains share one sample of origin, sequenced in a study of beta chain features in type 1 diabetes. TCRB transcripts that were expressed got sequenced, as all of the isolated RNA had been reverse transcribed. Profiling relied on immunoSEQ multiplex PCR, and the TCRdb table lists in-frame clones only, not all of them. This table holds about 130,000 clones, approximately 9.2% found once. Sequencing was done on a sample of central memory CD4+ T cells from blood. All receptors come from a man younger than 30 in good health.

The chain recombines TRBV4-1 with TRBJ2-5, with D uncertain. Germline CDR1 reads MGHRA; CDR2 reads YSYEKL. This CDR3 has 17 residues. V lost 0 bases and J 3 bases, leaving 17 bases between the germline ends. CDR3 loop: CASSQDLLGLRKETQYF. CDR3 bases: TGCGCCAGCAGCCAAGATCTGTTAGGTTTGCGGAAAGAGACCCAGTACTTC.

This clone was recorded a few times. The chain carries TRBV7-2 and TRBJ2-7, with D hard to call. The V gene's germline CDR1 is SGHTA and CDR2 FQGNSA. V lost 5 bases to trimming and J lost 4 bases, with 9 bases between them. The CDR3 length is 12 residues. The CDR3 nucleotides are TGTGCCAGCAGCCCCTCCTCTTACGAGCAGTACTTC. Translated, it gives CASSPSSYEQYF.

CDR3 nucleotide sequence: TGTGCCAGCAGCTTCGACAGGGCGAATAATTCACCCCTCCACTTT. This encodes CASSFDRANNSPLHF. The rearrangement links TRBV7-6 to TRBJ1-6; the match to TRBD1 covers 7 bases. This CDR3 has 15 amino acids. The ends lost 3 bases at V and 5 bases at J; junction bases unmatched: 4. The germline gives CDR1 SGHVS, CDR2 FNYEAQ. Based on the CDR3 plus reference TRBV7-6 and TRBJ1-6, the full variable domain is GAGVSQSPRYKVTKRGQDVALRCDPISGHVSLYWYRQALGQGPEFLTYFNYEAQQDKSGLPNDRFSAERPEGSISTLTIQRTEQRDSAMYRCASSFDRANNSPLHFGNGTRLTVT.

In this sample, this clone turned up a few times. The chain couples TRBV19 to TRBJ2-5; the match to TRBD1 covers 9 bases. There are 16 residues in the CDR3. Germline V gene data show CDR1 as LNHDA and CDR2 as SQIVND (reference sequence). V gave up 4 bases and J gave up 4 bases; unmatched junction bases: 10. DNA of the CDR3: TGTGCCAGTAGTAACCCCGTCCGGACAGGGGTAGAGACCCAGTACTTC. Translation: CASSNPVRTGVETQYF. The full variable domain, with the rest looked up from reference TRBV19 and TRBJ2-5, is DGGITQSPKYLFRKEGQNVTLSCEQNLNHDAMYWYRQDPGQGLRLIYYSQIVNDFQKGDIAEGYSVSREKKESFPLTVTSAQKNPTAFYLCASSNPVRTGVETQYFGPGTRLLVL.

This clone came up many times. V and J are TRBV7-2 and TRBJ2-7; TRBD2 agrees at 7 bases. The J segment lost 2 bases and the V segment lost 3 bases, leaving 7 bases of the junction unmatched. Germline lookup yields CDR1 SGHTA and CDR2 FQGNSA. This CDR3 is 15 amino acids long. CDR3 sequence: CASSFGPGGAYEQYF. CDR3 DNA: TGTGCCAGCAGCTTTGGGCCGGGGGGTGCCTACGAGCAGTACTTC.